The T cell receptor (beta chain) described here comes from a study of T cell changes during pregnancy in multiple sclerosis. The CDR3 loop spans 14 amino acids. V trimming: 3 bases; J trimming: 3 bases; junction bases outside the gene matches: 2. Germline V gene sequence: CDR1 MDHEN, CDR2 SYDVKM. Assay: immunoSEQ multiplex PCR; the TCRdb copy retains only in-frame clones and omits some. Seen here are around 63,000 clones, approximately 90% observed once, and the top ten hold approximately 2.8%. The sequences come from peripheral blood, collected in the third trimester of pregnancy. The receptor's source is a female donor in good health, enrolled as a control in a pregnancy study. The chain joins TRBV28 to TRBJ2-3; the match to TRBD1 covers 8 bases. In nucleotides, the CDR3 is TGTGCCAGCAGTTTGGACAGGGCGACAGATACGCAGTATTTT. Amino acids: CASSLDRATDTQYF.